These T cell receptor beta chains were read from a single sample in a study of technical replicates of blood from several donors. TCRdb's table, derived via immunoSEQ multiplex PCR, lists solely in-frame clones and lacks some. The sample has approximately 70,000 clones, 98% seen once. Sequencing used T cells isolated from PBMCs. These receptors all come from a human donor in good health. CDR3s include the opening cysteine and the closing phenylalanine or tryptophan. Each record gives: D gene, J gene, V gene, CDR3 DNA, CDR3 protein. The D gene is left open where the match is weak.

TRBD2 TRBJ2-1 TRBV5-6 TGTGCCAGCAGCTTGATCAGCGGGAGGAACAATGAGCAGTTCTTC CASSLISGRNNEQFF
TRBD1 TRBJ2-7 TRBV7-6 TGTGCCAGCAGTCACGGACAGGGGTACGAGCAGTACTTC CASSHGQGYEQYF
TRBD1 TRBJ1-2 TRBV5-8 TGTGCCAGCAGACAGGGGGATCAGGGCTACACCTTC CASRQGDQGYTF
TRBD2 TRBJ2-5 TRBV25-1 TGTGCCAGCAGTGGCAGGTCCAGGGAGGGGACCCAGTACTTC CASSGRSREGTQYF
TRBD1 TRBJ1-1 TRBV11-3 TGTGCCAGCTCCCCGGGACAGGCATTCCTCGAAGCTTTCTTT CASSPGQAFLEAFF
. TRBJ2-1 TRBV9 TGTGCCAGCAGCGTAGACGGGTCCTACAATGAGCAGTTCTTC CASSVDGSYNEQFF
. TRBJ1-2 TRBV10-2 TGCGCCAGCAGTAGCGGCAGGGGTTACGGCGGCTACACCTTC CASSSGRGYGGYTF
TRBD2 TRBJ2-1 TRBV6-1 TGTGCCAGCAGTGCCTCAGCGGGAGTAACCTACAATGAGCAGTTCTTC CASSASAGVTYNEQFF
. TRBJ1-5 TRBV4-1 TGCGCCAGCAGCCAAGACCCTGGCACCAATAGCAATCAGCCCCAGCATTTT CASSQDPGTNSNQPQHF
. TRBJ1-2 TRBV5-6 TGTGCCAGCAGCTTTCCAGGGACTAACTATGGCTACACCTTC CASSFPGTNYGYTF
TRBD2 TRBJ2-1 TRBV6-5 TGTGCCAGCAGTACCAGCGGGAGGGGGAATGAGCAGTTCTTC CASSTSGRGNEQFF
. TRBJ1-3 TRBV6-5 TGTGCCAGCAGTTACGTCCAGGGTTCTGGAAACACCATATATTTT CASSYVQGSGNTIYF
. TRBJ1-1 TRBV7-2 TGTGCCAGCAGCCTCGTACTGGGGCCCACTGAAGCTTTCTTT CASSLVLGPTEAFF
TRBD2 TRBJ2-5 TRBV2 TGTGCCAGCAGTGCAGGGACTAGACAAGAGACCCAGTACTTC CASSAGTRQETQYF
TRBD1 TRBJ1-6 TRBV5-5 TGTGCCAGCAGCTATTGGACAGGGGGAAACGGGGGTTCACCCCTCCACTTT CASSYWTGGNGGSPLHF
. TRBJ2-4 TRBV7-8 TGTGCCAGCAGCCCCCGGACTGGGCCTTTGTTTCAGTACTTC CASSPRTGPLFQYF
TRBD1 TRBJ2-5 TRBV11-2 TGTGCCAGCAGCTCCCTAACAGGGGGAAGGGTCTGGGAGACCCAGTACTTC CASSSLTGGRVWETQYF